This T cell receptor beta chain was sequenced in a study of cytomegalovirus exposure and HLA in healthy donors. Study-wide points: Both high specificity and high sensitivity reportedly marked the classifier's diagnosis of cytomegalovirus status. According to the study, 180 or so TCR beta chains were cytomegalovirus-associated. In vitro testing confirmed three CMV-associated chains as specific for CMV antigens.

Some clones are missing from TCRdb's copy, which holds only in-frame ones; the method was immunoSEQ multiplex PCR. The data contain around 150,000 clones, 70% to 85% of them seen just once; the ten biggest clones take up roughly 27%. A remark on this clone: Its matching antigen is unknown.

The donors were in the roughly 110-subject validation cohort, distinct from the 666-subject first cohort. The receptor was isolated from a man younger than 40 in good health and CMV-seropositive. Sequenced sample: PBMCs.

The CDR3 DNA is TGTGCCAGCAGCCGGGACAGGCTCTCCTACGAGCAGTACTTC. Translated, it gives CASSRDRLSYEQYF. The V gene is TRBV7-2, the J gene TRBJ2-7; 8 bases are a match to TRBD1. Germline CDR1 SGHTA, CDR2 FQGNSA. The CDR3 runs to 14 residues. The trim removed 5 bases at V and 0 bases at J, leaving 3 bases unmatched.